The clone carrying this T cell receptor beta chain was observed many times. Its antigen is unidentified. This entry belongs to a study of CD8+CD57+ T cells in acquired aplastic anemia. Overall study context: Each DNA sample taken from sorted CD4+ and CD8+ cells came to 3 to 4 ug on average.

Profiles of TCR beta VDJ and CDR3 were generated from a genomic DNA template. TCRdb independently ran MiXCR on the reads; one entry per CDR3 protein. The sample records some 170,000 distinct CDR3 sequences, around 48% being singletons. Study results and limitations: No significant patient-versus-control difference appeared in CD8+ Simpson's diversity. Patients shared some 30 CD8+ CDR3 sequences with controls.

V lost 4 bases to trimming and J lost 3 bases, with 17 bases between them. Germline CDR1 is SGHRS and CDR2 is YFSETQ. This CDR3 contains 15 residues. It was patients with CD8+CD57+ cell expansion by flow cytometry who were chosen for sequencing. This chain connects TRBV5-1 to TRBJ2-7; tentatively, D is TRBD1 (8 bases). Sequencing was done on a sample of sorted CD4+, CD8+, or CD8+CD57+ T cells (not recorded which) from PBMCs. This receptor was obtained from a human donor with aplastic anemia. The CDR3 here is CASSGGDRKFYEQYF. CDR3 DNA sequence: TGCGCCAGCAGCGGGGGGGACAGGAAGTTCTACGAGCAGTACTTC.